Listed below are T cell receptor beta chains from one sample, sequenced in a study of T cells in Graves' hyperthyroidism and ophthalmopathy. TCRdb passed the multiplex PCR reads through MiXCR, listing each CDR3 protein once. This sample has roughly 330,000 distinct CDR3 sequences; approximately 16% occur once, and the top ten carry around a third. The sequenced sample was blood. These receptors were taken from a man aged 25 to 45 with Graves' hyperthyroidism. The CDR3 runs from the conserved cysteine through the conserved F or W. A D gene is named only where the DNA matches it firmly. A row's size may be missing; if present it is once, few, many or a size class.

j_call	cdr3_length	d_call	v_call	clone_size	cdr3_nt	cdr3_aa
TRBJ1-4	13	NA	TRBV6-1	few	TGTGCCAGCAGCTCGGACTTTAATGAAAAACTGTTTTTT	CASSSDFNEKLFF
TRBJ1-2	13	NA	TRBV3-1	many	TGTGCCAGCAGCCAAGAATTCAGGGGTGGCTACACCTTC	CASSQEFRGGYTF
TRBJ1-5	15	NA	TRBV19	NA	TGTGCCAGTAGTATATTCGAGACAGCAAATCAGCCCCAGCATTTT	CASSIFETANQPQHF
TRBJ1-2	14	NA	TRBV7-9	NA	TGTGCCAGCAGTTCATCCGGGAAAAACTATGGCTACACCTTC	CASSSSGKNYGYTF
TRBJ2-5	15	TRBD1	TRBV30	few	TGTGCCTGGAGCGAAGCGACAGGGGGAACGGAGACCCAGTACTTC	CAWSEATGGTETQYF
TRBJ2-3	15	NA	TRBV12-3/TRBV12-4	many	TGTGCCAGCAGTTTAGAGGCGGGCCCCACAGATACGCAGTATTTT	CASSLEAGPTDTQYF
TRBJ2-3	15	TRBD1	TRBV2	many	TGTGCCAGCAGCCCCGGACAGGGTACCACAGATACGCAGTATTTT	CASSPGQGTTDTQYF
TRBJ2-3	15	TRBD2	TRBV30	many	TGTGCCTGGTCCCGACTAGCGGGAGCCACAGATACGCAGTATTTT	CAWSRLAGATDTQYF
TRBJ2-7	14	NA	TRBV2	many	TGTGCCACACAGCAGGAAAACGCCGCCTACGAGCAGTACTTC	CATQQENAAYEQYF
TRBJ1-4	13	NA	TRBV2	many	TGTGCCAGCAGTGCGGAAGGCCCGCCTAAACTGTTTTTT	CASSAEGPPKLFF
TRBJ2-2	13	TRBD2	TRBV12-3/TRBV12-4	few	TGTGCCAGCAGTTCTGGCGGGAGCGGGGAGCTGTTTTTT	CASSSGGSGELFF
TRBJ2-3	14	TRBD2	TRBV27	many	TGTGCCAGCACCCCGGGACTACGTTTGGCTACGCAGTATTTT	CASTPGLRLATQYF
TRBJ2-1	16	NA	TRBV28	many	TGTGCCAGCGGGTCCGCGGGCGGGACTTCCTACAATGAGCAGTTCTTC	CASGSAGGTSYNEQFF
TRBJ2-3	14	NA	TRBV13	NA	TGTGCCAGCAGCTTAGCGTTCTTCACAGATACGCAGTATTTT	CASSLAFFTDTQYF
TRBJ2-6	17	TRBD1	TRBV11-2	few	TGTGCCAGCAGCTCGACCAGGGGGTCTGGTGGGGCCAACGTCCTGACTTTC	CASSSTRGSGGANVLTF
TRBJ2-3	13	NA	TRBV19	many	TGTGCCAGTAGTGACCGGGAGTCAGATACGCAGTATTTT	CASSDRESDTQYF
TRBJ1-1	15	TRBD1	TRBV2	NA	TGTGCCAGCAGTGGAGCGTCAGGGGGGGACACTGAAGCTTTCTTT	CASSGASGGDTEAFF
TRBJ1-5	15	TRBD1	TRBV19	few	TGTGCCAGTAGTTTGGGGACAGGAGGCTATCAGCCCCAGCATTTT	CASSLGTGGYQPQHF
TRBJ2-7	15	TRBD1	TRBV20-1	few	TGCAGTGCTACCCGCCTGGGACAGGACACCTACGAGCAGTACTTC	CSATRLGQDTYEQYF
TRBJ1-2	14	TRBD1	TRBV6-1	once	TGTGCCAGTAGACTAAGGGACAGGGGATATGGCTACACCTTC	CASRLRDRGYGYTF
TRBJ2-3	13	TRBD2	TRBV29-1	NA	TGCAGCGTTGGGGGCGGGAGGGAGGATACGCAGTATTTT	CSVGGGREDTQYF
TRBJ1-1	16	TRBD1	TRBV9	few	TGTGCCAGCAGCGTAGGAGTGACAGGGGAGACGCTGAAAGCTTTCTTT	CASSVGVTGETLKAFF
TRBJ2-3	16	TRBD2	TRBV11-2	many	TGTGCCAGCAGCTTTCTAGCGGGTGCTAGCACAGATACGCAGTATTTT	CASSFLAGASTDTQYF
TRBJ2-7	15	TRBD2	TRBV28	many	TGTGCCAGCAGTCCGGGACTAGCGGCCTCCTACGAGCAGTACTTC	CASSPGLAASYEQYF
TRBJ1-1	14	NA	TRBV11-2	many	TGTGCCAGCAGCTTAGCGGCAGGGCGCACTGAAGCTTTCTTT	CASSLAAGRTEAFF
TRBJ2-5	17	TRBD2	TRBV9	NA	TGTGCCAGCAGCGTAGGGACTAGCGGGTTCACCCAAGAGACCCAGTACTTC	CASSVGTSGFTQETQYF